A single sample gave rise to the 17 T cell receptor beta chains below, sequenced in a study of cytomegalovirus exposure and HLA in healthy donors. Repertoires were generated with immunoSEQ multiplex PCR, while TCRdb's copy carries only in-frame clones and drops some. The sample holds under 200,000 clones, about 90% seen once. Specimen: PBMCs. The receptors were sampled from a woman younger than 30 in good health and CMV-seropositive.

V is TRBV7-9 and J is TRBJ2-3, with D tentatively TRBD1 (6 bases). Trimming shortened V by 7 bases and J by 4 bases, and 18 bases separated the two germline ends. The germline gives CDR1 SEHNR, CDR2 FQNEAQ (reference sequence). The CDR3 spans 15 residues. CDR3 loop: CASTPTGMNADTQYF. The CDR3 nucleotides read TGTGCCAGCACCCCCACAGGGATGAATGCAGATACGCAGTATTTT. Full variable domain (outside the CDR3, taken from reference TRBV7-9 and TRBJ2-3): DTGVSQNPRHKITKRGQNVTFRCDPISEHNRLYWYRQTLGQGPEFLTYFQNEAQLEKSRLLSDRFSAERPKGSFSTLEIQRTEQGDSAMYLCASTPTGMNADTQYFGPGTRLTVL.

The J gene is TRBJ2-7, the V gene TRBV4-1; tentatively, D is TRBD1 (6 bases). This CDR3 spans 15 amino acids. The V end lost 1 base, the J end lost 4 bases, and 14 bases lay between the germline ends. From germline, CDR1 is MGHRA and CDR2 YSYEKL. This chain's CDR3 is CASSQVIGQFYEQYF. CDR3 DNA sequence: TGCGCCAGCAGCCAAGTTATCGGACAGTTTTACGAGCAGTACTTC.

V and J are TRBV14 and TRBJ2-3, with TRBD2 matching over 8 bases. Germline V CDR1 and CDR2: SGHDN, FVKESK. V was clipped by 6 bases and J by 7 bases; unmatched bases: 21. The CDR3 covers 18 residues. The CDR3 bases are TGTGCCAGCAGTCCCGGGACTAGGAGAGCGGGATCTCTTAATACGCAGTATTTT. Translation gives CASSPGTRRAGSLNTQYF. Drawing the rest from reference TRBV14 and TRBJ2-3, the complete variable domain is EAGVTQFPSHSVIEKGQTVTLRCDPISGHDNLYWYRRVMGKEIKFLLHFVKESKQDESGMPNNRFLAERTGGTYSTLKVQPAELEDSGVYFCASSPGTRRAGSLNTQYFGPGTRLTVL.

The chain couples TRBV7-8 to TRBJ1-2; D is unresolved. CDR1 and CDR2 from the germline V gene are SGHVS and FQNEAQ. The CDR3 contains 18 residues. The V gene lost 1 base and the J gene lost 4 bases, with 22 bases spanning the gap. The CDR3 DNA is TGTGCCAGCAGCTTAGGGAGGGCAGCGGCTAAACTTTCCTATGGCTACACCTTC. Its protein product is CASSLGRAAAKLSYGYTF.

CDR3 amino acids: CASSLVAWNTEAFF. The CDR3 DNA sequence: TGTGCCAGCAGCTTAGTGGCATGGAACACTGAAGCTTTCTTT. The chain couples TRBV7-9 to TRBJ1-1; D remains ambiguous. V dropped 1 base and J dropped 1 base, with 7 bases sitting between them. The CDR3 has 14 amino acids. Germline CDR1 and CDR2: SEHNR and FQNEAQ (reference sequence). Full variable domain (remainder filled in from reference TRBV7-9 and TRBJ1-1): DTGVSQNPRHKITKRGQNVTFRCDPISEHNRLYWYRQTLGQGPEFLTYFQNEAQLEKSRLLSDRFSAERPKGSFSTLEIQRTEQGDSAMYLCASSLVAWNTEAFFGQGTRLTVV.

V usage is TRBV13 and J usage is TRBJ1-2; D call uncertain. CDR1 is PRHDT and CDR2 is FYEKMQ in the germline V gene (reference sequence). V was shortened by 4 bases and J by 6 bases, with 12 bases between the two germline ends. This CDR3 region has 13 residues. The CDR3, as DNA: TGTGCCAGCAGCTCCACCTTCGAGGATGGCTACACCTTC. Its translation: CASSSTFEDGYTF.

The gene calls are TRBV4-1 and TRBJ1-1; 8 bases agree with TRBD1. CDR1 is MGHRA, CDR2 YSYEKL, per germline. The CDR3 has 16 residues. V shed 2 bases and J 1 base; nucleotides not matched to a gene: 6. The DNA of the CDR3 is TGCGCCAGCAGCCAAACAGGGGGAATAGGGAACACTGAAGCTTTCTTT. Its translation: CASSQTGGIGNTEAFF.

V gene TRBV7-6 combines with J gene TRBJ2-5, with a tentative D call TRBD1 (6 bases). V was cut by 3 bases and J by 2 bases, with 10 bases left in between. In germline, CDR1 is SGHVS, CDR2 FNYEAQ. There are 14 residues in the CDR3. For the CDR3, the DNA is TGTGCCAGCAGCTTGTGGACAGTTCAAGAGACCCAGTACTTC. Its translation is CASSLWTVQETQYF.

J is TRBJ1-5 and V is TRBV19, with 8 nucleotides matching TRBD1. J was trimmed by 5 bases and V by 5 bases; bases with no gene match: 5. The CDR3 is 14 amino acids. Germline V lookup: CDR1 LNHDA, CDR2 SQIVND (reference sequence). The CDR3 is CASSARGQDQPQHF. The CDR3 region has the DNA TGTGCCAGTAGTGCTCGGGGACAGGATCAGCCCCAGCATTTT.

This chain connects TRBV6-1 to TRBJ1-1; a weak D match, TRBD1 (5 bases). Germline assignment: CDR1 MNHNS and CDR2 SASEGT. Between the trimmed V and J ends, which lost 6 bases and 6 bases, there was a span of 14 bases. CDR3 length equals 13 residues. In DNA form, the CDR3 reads TGTGCCAGCAGGGAGACAGCTAAAGCTGAAGCTTTCTTT. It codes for CASRETAKAEAFF.

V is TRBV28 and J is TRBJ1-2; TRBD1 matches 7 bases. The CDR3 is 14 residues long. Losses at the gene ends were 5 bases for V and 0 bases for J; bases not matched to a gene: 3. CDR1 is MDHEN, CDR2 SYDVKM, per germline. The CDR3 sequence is CASSPGTANYGYTF. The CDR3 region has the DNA TGTGCCAGCAGTCCCGGGACAGCTAACTATGGCTACACCTTC.

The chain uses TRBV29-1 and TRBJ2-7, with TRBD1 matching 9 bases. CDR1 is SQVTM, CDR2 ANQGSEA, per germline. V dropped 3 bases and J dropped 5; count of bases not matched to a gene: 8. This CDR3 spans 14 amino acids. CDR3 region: CSVEDRGVSHEQYF. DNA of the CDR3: TGCAGCGTTGAGGACAGGGGAGTTTCCCACGAGCAGTACTTC.

The CDR3 sequence is CASSRGTGGTQYF. CDR3 DNA sequence: TGTGCCAGCAGTCGAGGGACTGGAGGGACCCAGTACTTC. The rearrangement joins TRBV7-8 to TRBJ2-5, with a weak D call TRBD2 (6 bases). V was trimmed by 6 bases and J by 7 bases, leaving 15 bases between them. Per germline, CDR1 SGHVS and CDR2 FQNEAQ. The CDR3 totals 13 residues.

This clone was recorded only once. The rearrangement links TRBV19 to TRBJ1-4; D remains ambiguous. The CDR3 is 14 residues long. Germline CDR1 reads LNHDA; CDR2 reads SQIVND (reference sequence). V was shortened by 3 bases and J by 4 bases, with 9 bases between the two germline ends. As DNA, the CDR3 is TGTGCCAGTAGTATGCGGGGTGTTAATGAAAAACTGTTTTTT. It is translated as CASSMRGVNEKLFF.

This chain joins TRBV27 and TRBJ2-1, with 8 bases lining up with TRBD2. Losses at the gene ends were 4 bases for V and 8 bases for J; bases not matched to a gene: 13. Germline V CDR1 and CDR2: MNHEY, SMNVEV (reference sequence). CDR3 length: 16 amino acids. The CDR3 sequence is CASSSGLAGPSDEQFF. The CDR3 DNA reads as TGTGCCAGCAGTTCCGGACTAGCCGGACCCTCGGATGAGCAGTTCTTC.

CDR3 amino acids: CASTSGFGNQPQHF. Written as DNA, the CDR3 is TGTGCCAGCACGTCGGGGTTTGGCAATCAGCCCCAGCATTTT. The rearrangement links TRBV6-1 to TRBJ1-5; D remains ambiguous. Germline assignment: CDR1 MNHNS and CDR2 SASEGT. This CDR3 region has 14 residues. V lost 7 bases and J 2 bases, leaving 12 bases between the germline ends.

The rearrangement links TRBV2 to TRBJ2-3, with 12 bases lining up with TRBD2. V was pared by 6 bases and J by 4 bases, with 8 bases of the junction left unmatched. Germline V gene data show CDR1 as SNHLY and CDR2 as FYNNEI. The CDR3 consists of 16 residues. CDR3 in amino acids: CASRDPTSGRSDTQYF. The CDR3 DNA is TGTGCCAGCAGGGATCCGACTAGCGGGAGATCAGATACGCAGTATTTT.